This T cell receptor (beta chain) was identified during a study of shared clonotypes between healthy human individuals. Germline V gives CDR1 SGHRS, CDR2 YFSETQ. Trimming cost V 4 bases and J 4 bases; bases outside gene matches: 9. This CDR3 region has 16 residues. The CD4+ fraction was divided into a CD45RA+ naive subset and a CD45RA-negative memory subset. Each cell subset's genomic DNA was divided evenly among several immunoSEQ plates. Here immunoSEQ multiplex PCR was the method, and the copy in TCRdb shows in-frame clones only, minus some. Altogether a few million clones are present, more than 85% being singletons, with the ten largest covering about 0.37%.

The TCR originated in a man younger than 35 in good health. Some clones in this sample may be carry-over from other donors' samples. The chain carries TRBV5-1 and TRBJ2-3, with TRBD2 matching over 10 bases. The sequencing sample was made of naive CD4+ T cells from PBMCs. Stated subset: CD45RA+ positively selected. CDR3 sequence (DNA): TGCGCCAGCAGCGTGGGAGCGGGAGGGCCAGCAGATACGCAGTATTTT. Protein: CASSVGAGGPADTQYF.